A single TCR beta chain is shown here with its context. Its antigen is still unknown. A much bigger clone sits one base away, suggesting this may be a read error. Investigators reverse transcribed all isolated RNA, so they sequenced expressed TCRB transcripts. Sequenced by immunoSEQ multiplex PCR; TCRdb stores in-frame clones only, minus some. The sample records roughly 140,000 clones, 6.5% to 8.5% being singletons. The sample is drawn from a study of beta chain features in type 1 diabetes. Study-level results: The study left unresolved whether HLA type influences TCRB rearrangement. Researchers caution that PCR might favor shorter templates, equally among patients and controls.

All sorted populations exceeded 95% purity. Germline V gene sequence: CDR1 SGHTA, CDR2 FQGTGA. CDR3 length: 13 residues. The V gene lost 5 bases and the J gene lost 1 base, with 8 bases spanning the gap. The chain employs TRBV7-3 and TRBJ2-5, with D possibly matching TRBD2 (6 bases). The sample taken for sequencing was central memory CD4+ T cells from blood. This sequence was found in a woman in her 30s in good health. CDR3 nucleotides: TGTGCCAGCAGCCGGGACTTCCAAGAGACCCAGTACTTC. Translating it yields CASSRDFQETQYF.